This TCR beta chain was captured by sequencing in a study of control samples from healthy donors and cancer patients. The J segment lost 1 base and the V segment lost 0 bases, leaving 3 bases of the junction unmatched. The V gene's germline CDR1 is LGHNA and CDR2 YSLEER. This CDR3 spans 16 amino acids. The table came from immunoSEQ multiplex PCR; TCRdb's copy has only in-frame clones and leaves some out. Among about 170,000 clones listed, around 93% were seen once. The sample taken for sequencing was blood. The TCR comes from a woman aged 55-70 years in good health. V usage is TRBV4-3 and J usage is TRBJ2-3, with 8 bases aligning to TRBD2. CDR3 sequence: CASSQDPAGGTDTQYF. The CDR3 nucleotides read TGCGCCAGCAGCCAAGATCCAGCGGGGGGCACAGATACGCAGTATTTT.